The rows below give T cell receptor beta chains drawn from one sample of a study of blood T cell repertoires in COVID-19. Profiling relied on immunoSEQ multiplex PCR, and the TCRdb table lists in-frame clones only, not all of them. The profile covers 280,000 or so clones, with around 86% appearing a single time and approximately 2% taken by the ten largest. Material: peripheral blood. These receptors were taken from a woman aged 30 to 39 who had recovered from COVID-19. The CDR3 runs from the conserved cysteine through the conserved F or W. The D gene is left open where the match is weak.

TRBJ2-1 NA TRBV7-8 CASSPWTAGTGEQFF
TRBJ2-5 TRBD1 TRBV11-2 CASSLDLYRGLETQYF
TRBJ1-1 TRBD1 TRBV2 CASSGQGTNTEAFF
TRBJ1-1 NA TRBV5-6 CASSSTVNTEAFF
TRBJ2-7 NA TRBV6-5 CASSYSQGLLYEQYF
TRBJ2-5 NA TRBV7-9 CASSLMRAPVMETQYF
TRBJ1-3 TRBD1 TRBV9 CASSPNLGQGLPGNTIYF
TRBJ2-7 NA TRBV3-1/TRBV3-2 CASSQDSDSEQYF
TRBJ2-1 NA TRBV24-1 CATSAPGLGSNEQFF
TRBJ1-1 NA TRBV5-1 CASAPGQNTEAFF
TRBJ1-5 TRBD1 TRBV27 CASSSLLGQGAPHF
TRBJ2-3 TRBD2 TRBV7-2 CASSFGGGADTQYF
TRBJ1-1 TRBD1 TRBV28 CASRAPGQGRTEAFF
TRBJ1-6 NA TRBV9 CASSPSRGSYNSPLHF
TRBJ1-2 TRBD1 TRBV4-1 CASSQEGTGPGGGYTF
TRBJ2-1 TRBD2 TRBV5-5 CASSPRNPGLADNEQFF
TRBJ2-1 TRBD1 TRBV19 CASSIGTGVVNEQFF
TRBJ2-3 TRBD2 TRBV6-5 CASSSTGGKDTQYF
TRBJ1-1 NA TRBV12-5 CASGTGVDTEAFF
TRBJ1-1 TRBD1 TRBV19 CASILGGSSTEAFF
TRBJ1-4 TRBD1 TRBV7-2 CASSPGQAEGLFF
TRBJ2-5 NA TRBV18 CASSPDRAGETQYF
TRBJ2-3 NA TRBV7-9 CASSLEPGIPDTQYF
TRBJ1-4 TRBD1 TRBV3-1/TRBV3-2 CASSPRQGARKLFF
TRBJ1-2 TRBD1 TRBV5-6 CASSLGTGNYGYTF
TRBJ1-2 TRBD1 TRBV30 CAWSVRTTGGPYGYTF
TRBJ1-5 NA TRBV20-1 CSASPDQPQHF
TRBJ1-1 NA TRBV5-4 CASSLGDMNTEAFF
TRBJ2-5 TRBD2 TRBV2 CASSPRLAGNQETQYF
TRBJ2-7 NA TRBV6-5 CASSHIPDKGYEQYF
TRBJ2-5 TRBD1 TRBV24-1 CATSDQETGGLETQYF
TRBJ2-7 TRBD1 TRBV7-9 CASSHGQGGIYEQYF
TRBJ1-6 TRBD1 TRBV5-1 CASSLALQGGRVQGGYPGNSPLHF
TRBJ1-1 TRBD1 TRBV23-1 CASSHTGGSVSAEAFF
TRBJ2-2 TRBD2 TRBV7-3 CASSRTSGHTGELFF
TRBJ1-2 NA TRBV19 CASSILGDYGYTF
TRBJ1-4 TRBD1 TRBV19 CASSTGGKTNEKLFF
TRBJ2-1 TRBD2 TRBV27 CASSFFPSGSKTEQFF
TRBJ1-2 NA TRBV5-1 CASSLSRLLNYGYTF
TRBJ1-1 TRBD1 TRBV4-3 CASSAQTGDAEAFF
TRBJ2-3 TRBD2 TRBV4-1 CASSQRGLPGLAGTDTQYF
TRBJ2-3 NA TRBV5-4 CASSFAGRSDTQYF
TRBJ2-1 TRBD1 TRBV29-1 CSVRDREVNEQFF
TRBJ1-1 TRBD1 TRBV7-9 CASSNPGQVNTEAFF
TRBJ2-7 TRBD2 TRBV11-2 CASSFGAGGFYEQYF
TRBJ2-3 NA TRBV10-1 CASSVRMGPDTQYF
TRBJ2-7 TRBD1 TRBV3-1/TRBV3-2 CASSQDAPRQGFYEQYF
TRBJ1-5 NA TRBV6-1 CASSERIGANNQPQHF
TRBJ1-4 NA TRBV4-1 CASSQGLNEKLFF
TRBJ2-5 NA TRBV30 CAWSAGETQYF
TRBJ2-3 TRBD2 TRBV7-2 CASSRTSGGQDTQYF
TRBJ2-5 TRBD1 TRBV2 CASSGDSQETQYF
TRBJ1-6 NA TRBV12-3/TRBV12-4 CASSRGAGPPLHF
TRBJ2-5 NA TRBV9 CASSVTGVETQYF